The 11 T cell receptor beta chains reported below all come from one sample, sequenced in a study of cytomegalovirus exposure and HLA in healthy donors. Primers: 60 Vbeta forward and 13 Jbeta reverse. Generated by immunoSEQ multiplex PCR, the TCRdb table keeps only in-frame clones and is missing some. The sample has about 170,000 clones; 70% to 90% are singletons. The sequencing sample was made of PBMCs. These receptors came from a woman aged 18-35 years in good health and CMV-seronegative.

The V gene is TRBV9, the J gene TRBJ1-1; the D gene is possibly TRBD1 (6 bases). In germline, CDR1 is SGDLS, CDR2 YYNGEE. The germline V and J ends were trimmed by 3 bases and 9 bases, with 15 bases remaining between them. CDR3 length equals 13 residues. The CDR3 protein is CASSAGDGDKAFF. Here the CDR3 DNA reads TGTGCCAGCAGCGCTGGGGATGGGGACAAAGCTTTCTTT.

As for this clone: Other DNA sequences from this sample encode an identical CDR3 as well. This CDR3 reads CASSPSTDTQYF. CDR3 DNA: TGTGCCAGTAGTCCGAGCACAGATACGCAGTATTTT. The chain is built from TRBV19 and TRBJ2-3; D gene ambiguous. CDR1 is LNHDA and CDR2 is SQIVND in the germline V gene (reference sequence). The CDR3 runs to 12 residues. Trimming took 5 bases from V and 0 from J, leaving 3 bases between them.

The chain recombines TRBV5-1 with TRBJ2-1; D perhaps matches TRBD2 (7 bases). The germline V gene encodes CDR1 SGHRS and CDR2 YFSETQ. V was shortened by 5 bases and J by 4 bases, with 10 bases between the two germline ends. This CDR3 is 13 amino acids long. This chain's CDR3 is CASRSGTYNEQFF. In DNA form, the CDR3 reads TGCGCCAGCAGAAGCGGGACATACAATGAGCAGTTCTTC.

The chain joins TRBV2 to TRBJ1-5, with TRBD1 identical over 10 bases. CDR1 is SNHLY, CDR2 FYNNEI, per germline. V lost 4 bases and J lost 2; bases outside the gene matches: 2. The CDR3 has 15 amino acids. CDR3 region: CASSGGTGGNQPQHF. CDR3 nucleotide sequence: TGTGCCAGCAGTGGCGGGACAGGGGGCAATCAGCCCCAGCATTTT.

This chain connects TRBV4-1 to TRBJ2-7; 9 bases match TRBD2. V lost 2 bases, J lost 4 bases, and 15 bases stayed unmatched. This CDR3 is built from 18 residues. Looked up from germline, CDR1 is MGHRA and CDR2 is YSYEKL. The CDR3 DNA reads TGCGCCAGCAGCCAACAAGGCCCTGGTAGCGGGAGAAAGTACGAGCAGTACTTC. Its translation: CASSQQGPGSGRKYEQYF.

Written as DNA, the CDR3 is TGTGCCAGCAAGGGGGACAATGAGCAGTTCTTC. Its protein product is CASKGDNEQFF. The V gene is TRBV6-5, the J gene TRBJ2-1; a weak D match, TRBD1 (6 bases). There are 11 residues in the CDR3. CDR1 and CDR2 from the germline V gene are MNHEY and SVGAGI. V lost 7 bases and J 5 bases, leaving 6 bases between the germline ends.

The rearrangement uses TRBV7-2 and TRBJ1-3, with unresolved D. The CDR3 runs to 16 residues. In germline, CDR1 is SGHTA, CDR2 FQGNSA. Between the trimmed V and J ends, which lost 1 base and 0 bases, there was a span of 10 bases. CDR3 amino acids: CASSLVGGYSGNTIYF. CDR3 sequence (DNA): TGTGCCAGCAGCTTAGTAGGCGGATACTCTGGAAACACCATATATTTT. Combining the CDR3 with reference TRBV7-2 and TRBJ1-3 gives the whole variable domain GAGVSQSPSNKVTEKGKDVELRCDPISGHTALYWYRQSLGQGLEFLIYFQGNSAPDKSGLPSDRFSAERTGGSVSTLTIQRTQQEDSAVYLCASSLVGGYSGNTIYFGEGSWLTVV.

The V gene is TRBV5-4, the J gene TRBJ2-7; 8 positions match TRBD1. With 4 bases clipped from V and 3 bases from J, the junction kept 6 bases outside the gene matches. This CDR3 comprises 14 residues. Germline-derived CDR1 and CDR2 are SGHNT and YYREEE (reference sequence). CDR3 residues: CASSQTGEIYEQYF. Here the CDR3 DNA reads TGTGCCAGCAGCCAGACAGGGGAAATCTACGAGCAGTACTTC.

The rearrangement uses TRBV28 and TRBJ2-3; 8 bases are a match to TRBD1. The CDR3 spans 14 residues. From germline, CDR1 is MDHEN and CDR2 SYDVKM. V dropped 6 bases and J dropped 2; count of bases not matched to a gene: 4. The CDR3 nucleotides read TGTGCCAGCAGCGGGGACAGGTCCACAGATACGCAGTATTTT. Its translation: CASSGDRSTDTQYF.

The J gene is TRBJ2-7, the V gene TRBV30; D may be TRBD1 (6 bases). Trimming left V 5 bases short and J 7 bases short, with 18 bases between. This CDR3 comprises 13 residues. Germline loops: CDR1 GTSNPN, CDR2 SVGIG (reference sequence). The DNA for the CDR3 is TGTGCCTGGGACAGGTCCCGAGGGTTGGAGCAGTACTTC. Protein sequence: CAWDRSRGLEQYF.

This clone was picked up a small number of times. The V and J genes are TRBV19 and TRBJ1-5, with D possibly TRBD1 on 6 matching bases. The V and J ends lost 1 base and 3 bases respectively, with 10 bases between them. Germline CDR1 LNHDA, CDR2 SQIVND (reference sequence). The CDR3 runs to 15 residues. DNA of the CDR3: TGTGCCAGTAGTATAGGACAGGTTGACAATCAGCCCCAGCATTTT. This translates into CASSIGQVDNQPQHF.